This T cell receptor (beta chain) emerged from a study of cytomegalovirus exposure and HLA in healthy donors. The study, taken as a whole, reports: In a later analysis, at a false discovery rate of 0.05, roughly 17,000 TCR beta sequences matched HLA alleles. Available immune exposure information covered CMV serostatus only. Later analysis suggested most CMV-associated TCR beta chains were HLA-restricted. A later analysis, which compared TCR beta chains of equal frequency, found the HLA-associated ones more clonally expanded.

PCR employed 60 Vbeta and 13 Jbeta primers. The method was immunoSEQ multiplex PCR; TCRdb's version includes in-frame clones alone and lacks a portion of them. Altogether about 250,000 clones are present, about 66% being singletons, with the ten largest covering about 2.1%. CDR1 is MDHEN and CDR2 is SYDVKM in the germline V gene. The V and J ends lost 5 bases and 2 bases respectively, with 22 bases between them. This CDR3 contains 17 residues. On this clone itself: Its antigen is not identified.

Input material: PBMCs. The rearrangement links TRBV28 to TRBJ2-7, with D unresolved. This sequence was found in a female donor in good health and CMV-seronegative. CDR3 nucleotide sequence: TGTGCCAGCAGTCTCCCATATTATCCCATAGAACCCTACGAGCAGTACTTC. Encoded protein: CASSLPYYPIEPYEQYF.